This TCR beta chain was identified during a study of T cells of healthy individuals. This clonotype has at least ten counts. TCRdb fed the 5' RACE reads into MiXCR, producing one record per CDR3 protein. The data show about 60,000 distinct CDR3 sequences, with about 17% seen just once and roughly 4.7% held by the top ten. The CDR3 has 14 amino acids. The V segment lost 4 bases and the J segment 4 bases; nucleotides outside the gene matches: 6. The germline V gene has CDR1 MDHEN and CDR2 SYDVKM. The receptor was derived from a human donor in good health. The chain carries TRBV28 and TRBJ1-2; 7 bases are a match to TRBD1. The CDR3 nucleotides are TGTGCCAGCAGTTGGGACGGGACAGTCTATGGCTACACCTTC. Its protein is CASSWDGTVYGYTF.